This record covers a single T cell receptor beta chain. Its ends do not fully match the called genes, so a read error is possible. The record originates from a study of blood T cell repertoires in COVID-19. Across about two dozen US areas, participants ranged in age from about 18 to 89 years. Grouping used clinical history reported by participants in a survey and questionnaire. Per the study methods: For nucleated cells, counts were estimated from reference gene primer amplification. The protocol was immunoSEQ multiplex PCR, while the TCRdb copy is restricted to in-frame clones and leaves out a portion. That table furnishes V, J and clone size, whereas the DNA furnished D and trimming. The sample comprises some 260,000 clones, about 89% of which are singletons, and about 9.3% rests with the top ten. The CDR3 runs to 16 residues. Germline V lookup: CDR1 PRHDT, CDR2 FYEKMQ (reference sequence).

The rearrangement links TRBV13 to TRBJ1-2; 8 nucleotides agree with TRBD1. Sequencing was done on a sample of PBMCs or T cells enriched from blood (not recorded which). The receptor was derived from a man aged 40-55 years who had recovered from COVID-19. The CDR3 protein is CASSIGRDRSNYGYTF. CDR3 nucleotide sequence: TGTGCCAGCAGCATAGGTAGGGACAGGTCTAACTATGGCTACACCTTC. Using reference TRBV13 and TRBJ1-2 for the parts outside the CDR3, the full variable domain is AAGVIQSPRHLIKEKRETATLKCYPIPRHDTVYWYQQGPGQDPQFLISFYEKMQSDKGSIPDRFSAQQFSDYHSELNMSSLELGDSALYFCASSIGRDRSNYGYTFGSGTRLTVV.